This T cell receptor beta chain was observed in a study of T cells in Graves' hyperthyroidism and ophthalmopathy. Background on the study: Blood from the periphery was taken at initial diagnosis, before any treatment. Regarding the study as a whole: Ophthalmopathy and stable hyperthyroidism were told apart by a 13 V-J model. Most thyroid clonotypes with frequency above 0.001 were detected in blood.

Amplified regions were TCR beta CDR3 sequences from RNA transcripts. First-round RT-PCR of the TCR CDR3 relied on the HTBI primer set. TCRdb called the multiplex PCR reads again in MiXCR, with one record for every CDR3 protein. The sample includes under 400,000 distinct CDR3 sequences, around 25% seen only once; the top ten take 73%. There are many counts of this clonotype. The target antigen is unknown. PBMCs were sourced from roughly 9.1 ml fresh peripheral blood. CDR1 is SGDLS and CDR2 is YYNGEE in the germline V gene. V lost 2 bases to trimming and J lost 0 bases, with 12 bases between them. The length of the CDR3 is 15 residues.

What was sequenced was blood. This TCR was recovered from a middle-aged man with Graves' hyperthyroidism. V is TRBV9 and J is TRBJ2-7; the D gene is possibly TRBD2 (6 bases). CDR3 DNA sequence: TGTGCCAGCAGCGTTGGGACTCGGAGCTCCTACGAGCAGTACTTC. Translation: CASSVGTRSSYEQYF.